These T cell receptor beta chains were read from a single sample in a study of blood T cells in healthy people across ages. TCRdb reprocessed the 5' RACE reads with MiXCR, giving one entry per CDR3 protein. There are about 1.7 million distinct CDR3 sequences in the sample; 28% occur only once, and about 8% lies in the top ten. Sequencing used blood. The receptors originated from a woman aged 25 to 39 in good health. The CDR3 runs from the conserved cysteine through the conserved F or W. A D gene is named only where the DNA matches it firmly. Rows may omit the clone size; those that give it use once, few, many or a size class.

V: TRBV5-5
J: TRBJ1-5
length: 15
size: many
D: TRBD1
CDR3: CASSLWLGGNQPQHF
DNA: TGTGCCAGCAGCTTGTGGTTAGGGGGCAATCAGCCTCAGCATTTT

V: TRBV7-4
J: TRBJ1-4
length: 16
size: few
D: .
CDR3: CASSLFEGPGNEKLFF
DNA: TGTGCCAGCAGCCTCTTCGAGGGGCCGGGTAATGAAAAACTGTTTTTT

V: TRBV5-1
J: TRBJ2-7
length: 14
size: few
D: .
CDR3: CASSFTPDIYEQYF
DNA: TGCGCCAGCAGCTTCACCCCAGACATCTACGAGCAGTACTTC

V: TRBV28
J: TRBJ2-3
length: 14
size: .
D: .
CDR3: CASSWGRGTDTQYF
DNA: TGTGCCAGCAGTTGGGGGAGGGGGACAGATACGCAGTATTTT

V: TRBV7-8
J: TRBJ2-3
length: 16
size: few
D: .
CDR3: CASSLVPGRSTDTQYF
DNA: TGTGCCAGCAGCTTAGTTCCCGGGCGCAGCACAGATACGCAGTATTTT

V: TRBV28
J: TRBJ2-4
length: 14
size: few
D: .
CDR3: CASSGDTPRDIQYF
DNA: TGTGCCAGCAGTGGTGACACCCCCAGGGACATTCAGTACTTC

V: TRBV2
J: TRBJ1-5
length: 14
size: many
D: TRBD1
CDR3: CASSSQGSNQPQHF
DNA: TGTGCCAGCAGTTCACAGGGGAGCAATCAGCCCCAGCATTTT

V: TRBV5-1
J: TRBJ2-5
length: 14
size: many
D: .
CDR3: CASSLEGYKETQYF
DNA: TGCGCCAGCAGCCTCGAAGGATACAAAGAGACCCAGTACTTC

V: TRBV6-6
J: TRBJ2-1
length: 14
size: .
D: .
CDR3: CASSPLVGSNEQFF
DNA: TGTGCCAGCAGCCCCCTGGTTGGGTCCAATGAGCAGTTCTTC

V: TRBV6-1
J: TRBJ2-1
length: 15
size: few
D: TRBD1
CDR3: CASIEGQGSYNEQFF
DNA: TGTGCCAGCATTGAGGGACAGGGATCCTACAATGAGCAGTTCTTC

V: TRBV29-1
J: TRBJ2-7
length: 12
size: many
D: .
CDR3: CSVGQSDDEQYF
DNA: TGCAGCGTTGGACAGTCGGATGACGAGCAGTACTTC

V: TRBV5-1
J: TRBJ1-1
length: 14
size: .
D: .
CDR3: CASSLLLDTTEAFF
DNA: TGCGCCAGCAGCTTGCTCCTGGATACCACTGAAGCTTTCTTT

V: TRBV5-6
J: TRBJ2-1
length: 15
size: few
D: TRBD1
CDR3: CASRPATGNYNEQFF
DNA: TGTGCCAGCAGGCCAGCGACAGGGAACTACAATGAGCAGTTCTTC

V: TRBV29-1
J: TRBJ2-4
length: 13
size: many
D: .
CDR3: CSVERQMKNIQYF
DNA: TGCAGCGTTGAAAGGCAGATGAAAAACATTCAGTACTTC

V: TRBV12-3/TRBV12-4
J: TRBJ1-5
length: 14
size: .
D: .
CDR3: CASSLQGEVQPQHF
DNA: TGTGCCAGCAGTTTACAGGGTGAGGTGCAGCCCCAGCATTTT

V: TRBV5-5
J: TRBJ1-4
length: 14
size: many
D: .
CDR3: CASSPDGRNEKLFF
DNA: TGTGCCAGCAGCCCCGACGGACGTAATGAAAAACTGTTTTTT